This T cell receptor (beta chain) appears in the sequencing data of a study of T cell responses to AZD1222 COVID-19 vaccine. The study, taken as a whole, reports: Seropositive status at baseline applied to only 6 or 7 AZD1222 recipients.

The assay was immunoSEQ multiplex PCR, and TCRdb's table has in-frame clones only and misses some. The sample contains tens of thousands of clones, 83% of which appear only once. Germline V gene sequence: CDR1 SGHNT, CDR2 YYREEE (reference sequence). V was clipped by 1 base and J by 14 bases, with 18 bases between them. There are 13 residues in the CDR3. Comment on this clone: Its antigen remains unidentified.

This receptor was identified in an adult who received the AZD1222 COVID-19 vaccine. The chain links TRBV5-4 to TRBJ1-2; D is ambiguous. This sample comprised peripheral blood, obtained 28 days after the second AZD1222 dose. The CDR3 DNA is TGTGCCAGCAGCTTGTCCCTTGATAGGCCGCGTACCTTC. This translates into CASSLSLDRPRTF. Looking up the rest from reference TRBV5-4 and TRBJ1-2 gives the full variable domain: ETGVTQSPTHLIKTRGQQVTLRCSSQSGHNTVSWYQQALGQGPQFIFQYYREEENGRGNFPPRFSGLQFPNYSSELNVNALELDDSALYLCASSLSLDRPRTFGSGTRLTVV.